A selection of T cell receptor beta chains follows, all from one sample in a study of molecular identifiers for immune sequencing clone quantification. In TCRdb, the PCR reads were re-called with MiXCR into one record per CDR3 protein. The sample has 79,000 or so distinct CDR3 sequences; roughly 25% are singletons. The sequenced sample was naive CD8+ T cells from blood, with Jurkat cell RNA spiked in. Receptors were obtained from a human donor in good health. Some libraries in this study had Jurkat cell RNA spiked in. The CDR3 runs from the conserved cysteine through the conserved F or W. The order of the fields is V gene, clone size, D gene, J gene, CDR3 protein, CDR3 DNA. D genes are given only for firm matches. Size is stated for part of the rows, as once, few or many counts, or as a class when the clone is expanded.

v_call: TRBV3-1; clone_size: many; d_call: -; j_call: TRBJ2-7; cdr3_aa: CASSQEGEPMEQYF; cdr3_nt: TGTGCCAGCAGCCAAGAAGGCGAACCGATGGAGCAGTACTTC
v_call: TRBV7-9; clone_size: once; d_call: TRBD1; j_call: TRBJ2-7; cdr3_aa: CASSSTRTGDPYEQYF; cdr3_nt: TGTGCCAGCAGCTCCACCCGAACAGGGGACCCCTACGAGCAGTACTTC
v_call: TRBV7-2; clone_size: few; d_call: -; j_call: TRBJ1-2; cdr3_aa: CASSQEDGYTF; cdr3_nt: TGTGCCAGCAGCCAAGAGGATGGCTACACCTTC
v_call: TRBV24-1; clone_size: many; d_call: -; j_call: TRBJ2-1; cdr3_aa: CATSATGYGEQFF; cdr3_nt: TGTGCCACCAGTGCAACAGGGTACGGTGAGCAGTTCTTC
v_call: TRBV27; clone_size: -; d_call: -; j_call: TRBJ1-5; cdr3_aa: CASRAMSGNQPQHF; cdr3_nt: TGTGCCAGCAGGGCGATGAGCGGCAATCAGCCCCAGCATTTT
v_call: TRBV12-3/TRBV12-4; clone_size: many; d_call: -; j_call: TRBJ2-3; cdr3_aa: CASTLGGGPHTQYF; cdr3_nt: TGTGCCAGCACTTTGGGGGGGGGCCCTCATACGCAGTATTTT
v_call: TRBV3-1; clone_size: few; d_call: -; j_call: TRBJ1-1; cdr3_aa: CASSQILAGSTEAFF; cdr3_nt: TGTGCCAGCAGCCAAATATTGGCAGGGTCGACTGAAGCTTTCTTT
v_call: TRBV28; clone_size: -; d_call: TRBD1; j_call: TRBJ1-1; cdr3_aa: CVSSLLLTGAEGTEAFF; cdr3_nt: TGTGTCAGCAGTTTATTACTCACAGGGGCCGAAGGCACTGAAGCTTTCTTT
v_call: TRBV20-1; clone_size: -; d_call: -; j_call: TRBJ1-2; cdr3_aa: CSAREQGGHLTRGYTF; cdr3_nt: TGCAGTGCTAGGGAACAGGGAGGCCACCTAACTCGCGGCTACACCTTC
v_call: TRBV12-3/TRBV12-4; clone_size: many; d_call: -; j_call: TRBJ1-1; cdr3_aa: CASSFFQVGDTEAFF; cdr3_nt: TGTGCCAGCAGTTTTTTTCAAGTGGGAGACACTGAAGCTTTCTTT
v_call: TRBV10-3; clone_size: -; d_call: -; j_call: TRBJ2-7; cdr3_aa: CAITEFNDEQYF; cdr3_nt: TGTGCCATCACAGAGTTTAATGACGAGCAGTACTTC
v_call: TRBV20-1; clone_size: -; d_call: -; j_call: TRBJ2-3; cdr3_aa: CSARGEGAGSGSWDTQYF; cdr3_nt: TGCAGTGCTAGAGGTGAAGGCGCGGGGTCAGGGAGTTGGGATACGCAGTATTTT
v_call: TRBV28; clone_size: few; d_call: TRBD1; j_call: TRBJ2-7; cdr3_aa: CASPPPGQGWGKPYEQYF; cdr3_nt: TGTGCCAGCCCCCCCCCGGGACAGGGGTGGGGTAAGCCCTACGAGCAGTACTTC
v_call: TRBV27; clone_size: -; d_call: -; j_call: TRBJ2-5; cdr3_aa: CASSPQSQETQYF; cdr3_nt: TGTGCCAGCAGTCCACAATCCCAAGAGACCCAGTACTTC
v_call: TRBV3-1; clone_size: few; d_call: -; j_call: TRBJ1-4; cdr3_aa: CASSQLAVANEKLFF; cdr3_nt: TGTGCCAGCAGCCAATTAGCGGTTGCGAATGAAAAACTGTTTTTT
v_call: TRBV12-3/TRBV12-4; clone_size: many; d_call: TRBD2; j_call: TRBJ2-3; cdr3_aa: CASSLGLATDTQYF; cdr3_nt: TGTGCCAGCAGCTTAGGACTAGCAACAGATACGCAGTATTTT
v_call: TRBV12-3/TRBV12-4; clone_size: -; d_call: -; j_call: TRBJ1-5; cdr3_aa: CASSPPEGQPQHF; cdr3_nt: TGTGCCAGCAGTCCCCCCGAGGGTCAGCCCCAGCATTTT
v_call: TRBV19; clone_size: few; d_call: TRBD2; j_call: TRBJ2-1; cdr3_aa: CASSYSGGSYNEQFF; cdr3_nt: TGTGCCAGTAGCTATAGCGGGGGGTCCTACAATGAGCAGTTCTTC
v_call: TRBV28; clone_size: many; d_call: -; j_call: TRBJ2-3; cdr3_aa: CASRTSRESTDTQYF; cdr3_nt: TGTGCCAGCAGGACCTCAAGGGAGAGTACAGATACGCAGTATTTT
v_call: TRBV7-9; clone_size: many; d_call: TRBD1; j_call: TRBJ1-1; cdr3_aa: CASSLVSLRDRESNTEAFF; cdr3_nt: TGTGCCAGCAGCTTAGTAAGCCTCCGGGACAGGGAGTCGAACACTGAAGCTTTCTTT
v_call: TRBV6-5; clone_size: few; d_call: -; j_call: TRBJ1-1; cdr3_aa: CASSYSGDDTEAFF; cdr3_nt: TGTGCCAGCAGTTACTCCGGGGACGACACTGAAGCTTTCTTT
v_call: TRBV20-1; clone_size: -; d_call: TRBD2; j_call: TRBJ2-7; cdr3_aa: CSAAGTSGSYEQYF; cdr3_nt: TGCAGTGCGGCCGGGACTAGCGGATCCTACGAGCAGTACTTC